This T cell receptor (beta chain) was found in a study of cytomegalovirus exposure and HLA in healthy donors. As for the study in general: Caucasian-associated ancestry cluster membership applied to 75% to 85% of approximately 400 genotyped donors. Study conclusions and caveats: With DRB1 most and HLA-C fewest, TCR association rates differed between HLA loci in a later analysis. Reported findings show TCR beta sequences accurately forecast HLA-A and HLA-B alleles in most subjects. In a later analysis, TCR beta V- and J-gene trimming showed a link to a missense DCLRE1C variant.

Remarks on this clone: The antigen is not known.

This PCR relied on a set of 60 Vbeta primers and 13 Jbeta primers. Profiling relied on immunoSEQ multiplex PCR, and the TCRdb table lists in-frame clones only, not all of them. The sample records about 71,000 clones, approximately 70% being singletons. V dropped 5 bases and J dropped 2 bases, with 13 bases sitting between them. CDR3 length equals 14 residues. Germline lookup yields CDR1 MNHNS and CDR2 SASEGT. Sequencing was carried out using PBMCs. This sequence was found in a woman in her forties or fifties in good health and CMV-seropositive. V and J are TRBV6-1 and TRBJ2-7; D is perhaps TRBD1 (6 bases). The CDR3 protein is CASSNRDITYEQYF. The CDR3 region has the DNA TGTGCCAGCAGTAACCGGGACATAACCTACGAGCAGTACTTC.